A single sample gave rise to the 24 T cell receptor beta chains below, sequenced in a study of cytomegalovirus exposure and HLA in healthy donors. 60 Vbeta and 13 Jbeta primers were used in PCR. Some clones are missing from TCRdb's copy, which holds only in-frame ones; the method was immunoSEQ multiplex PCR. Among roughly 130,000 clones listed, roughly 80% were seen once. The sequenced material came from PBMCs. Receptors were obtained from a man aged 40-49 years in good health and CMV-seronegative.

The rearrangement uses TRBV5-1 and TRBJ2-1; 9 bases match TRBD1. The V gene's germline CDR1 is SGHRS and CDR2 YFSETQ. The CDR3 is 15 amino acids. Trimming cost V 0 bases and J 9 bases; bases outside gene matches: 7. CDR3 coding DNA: TGCGCCAGCAGCTTGGGTGGACAGGGGAAGGGTGAGCAGTTCTTC. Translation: CASSLGGQGKGEQFF.

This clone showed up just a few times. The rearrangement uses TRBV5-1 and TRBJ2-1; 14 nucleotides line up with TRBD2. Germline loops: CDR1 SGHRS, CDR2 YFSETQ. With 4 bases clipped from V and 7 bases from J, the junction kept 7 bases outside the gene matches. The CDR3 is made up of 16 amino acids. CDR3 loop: CASSTRLAGGVNEQFF. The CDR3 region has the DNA TGCGCCAGCAGCACCCGACTAGCGGGAGGGGTGAATGAGCAGTTCTTC.

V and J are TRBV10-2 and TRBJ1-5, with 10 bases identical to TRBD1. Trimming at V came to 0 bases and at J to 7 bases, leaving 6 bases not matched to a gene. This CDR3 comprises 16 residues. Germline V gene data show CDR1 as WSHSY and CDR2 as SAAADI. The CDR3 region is CASSESTGGAGQPQHF. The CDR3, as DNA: TGCGCCAGCAGTGAGTCGACAGGGGGCGCAGGGCAGCCCCAGCATTTT.

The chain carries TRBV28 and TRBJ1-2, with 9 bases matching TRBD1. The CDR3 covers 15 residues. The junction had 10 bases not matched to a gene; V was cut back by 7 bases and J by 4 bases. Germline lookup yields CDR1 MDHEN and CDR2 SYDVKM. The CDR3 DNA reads TGTGCCAGCATCCCGGGACAGGGTCCCCTCTATGGCTACACCTTC. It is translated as CASIPGQGPLYGYTF.

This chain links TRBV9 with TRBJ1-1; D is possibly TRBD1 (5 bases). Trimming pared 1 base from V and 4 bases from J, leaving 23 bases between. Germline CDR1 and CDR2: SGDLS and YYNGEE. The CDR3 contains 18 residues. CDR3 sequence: CASSVTPGGGDLGTEAFF. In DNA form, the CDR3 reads TGTGCCAGCAGCGTAACCCCGGGGGGGGGTGATTTGGGCACTGAAGCTTTCTTT.

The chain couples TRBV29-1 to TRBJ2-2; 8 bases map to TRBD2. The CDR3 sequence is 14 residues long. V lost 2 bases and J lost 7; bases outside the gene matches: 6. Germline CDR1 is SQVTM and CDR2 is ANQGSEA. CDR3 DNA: TGCAGCGTTGAATGGCGGGAGGCCCTCGGGGAGCTGTTTTTT. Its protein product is CSVEWREALGELFF.

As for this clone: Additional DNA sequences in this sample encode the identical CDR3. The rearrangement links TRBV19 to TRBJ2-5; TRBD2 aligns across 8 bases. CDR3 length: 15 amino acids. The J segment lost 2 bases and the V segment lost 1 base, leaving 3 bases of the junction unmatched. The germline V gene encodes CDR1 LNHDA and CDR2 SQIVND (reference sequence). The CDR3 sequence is CASSIAGGLQETQYF. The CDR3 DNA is TGTGCCAGTAGTATAGCGGGGGGGCTGCAAGAGACCCAGTACTTC. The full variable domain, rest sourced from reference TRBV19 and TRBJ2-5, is DGGITQSPKYLFRKEGQNVTLSCEQNLNHDAMYWYRQDPGQGLRLIYYSQIVNDFQKGDIAEGYSVSREKKESFPLTVTSAQKNPTAFYLCASSIAGGLQETQYFGPGTRLLVL.

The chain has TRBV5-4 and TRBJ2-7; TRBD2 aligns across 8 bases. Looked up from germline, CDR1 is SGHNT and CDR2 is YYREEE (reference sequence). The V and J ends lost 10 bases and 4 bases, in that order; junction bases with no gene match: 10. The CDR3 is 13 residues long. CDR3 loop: CAYASGSAYEQYF. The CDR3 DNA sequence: TGTGCCTACGCCAGCGGGAGTGCGTACGAGCAGTACTTC.

The CDR3 bases are TGTGCCAGCAGTTTGGCGGGGCAGCCCCAGCATTTT. This translates into CASSLAGQPQHF. The V gene is TRBV27, the J gene TRBJ1-5; D is ambiguous. The CDR3 consists of 12 residues. V was shortened by 3 bases and J by 7 bases, with 7 bases between the two germline ends. Germline V gives CDR1 MNHEY, CDR2 SMNVEV (reference sequence).

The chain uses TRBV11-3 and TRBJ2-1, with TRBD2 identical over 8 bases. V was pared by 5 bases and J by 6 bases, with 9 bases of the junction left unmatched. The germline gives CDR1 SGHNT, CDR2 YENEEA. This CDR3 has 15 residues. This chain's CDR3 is CASSPRSGGGNEQFF. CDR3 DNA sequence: TGTGCCAGCAGCCCCCGCAGCGGGGGTGGCAATGAGCAGTTCTTC.

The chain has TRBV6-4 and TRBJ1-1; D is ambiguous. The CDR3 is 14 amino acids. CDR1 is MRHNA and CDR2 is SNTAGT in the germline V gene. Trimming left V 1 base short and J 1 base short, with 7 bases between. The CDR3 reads CASSDFRENTEAFF. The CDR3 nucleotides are TGTGCCAGCAGTGACTTTCGAGAGAACACTGAAGCTTTCTTT.

CDR3 amino acids: CASSLRGFGSEAFF. CDR3 sequence (DNA): TGTGCCAGCAGCTTGAGGGGGTTTGGTAGTGAAGCTTTCTTT. The gene calls are TRBV5-8 and TRBJ1-1, with a weak D call TRBD1 (6 bases). Trimming cost V 1 base and J 7 bases, with 14 bases left between them. Germline lookup yields CDR1 SGHTS and CDR2 YDEGEE. This CDR3 is built from 14 residues.

CDR3 sequence reads: CASRHPGQGPYEQYF. The CDR3 DNA reads as TGTGCCAGCAGACACCCCGGACAGGGACCCTACGAGCAGTACTTC. The chain carries TRBV28 and TRBJ2-7; 8 bases are shared with TRBD1. The germline V gene has CDR1 MDHEN and CDR2 SYDVKM. Losses at the gene ends were 6 bases for V and 2 bases for J; bases not matched to a gene: 9. CDR3 length equals 15 residues.

The CDR3 DNA sequence: TGTGCCAGCTCCCAGGGTCCTTCACAGGGAAACACCGGGGAGCTGTTTTTT. Its translation: CASSQGPSQGNTGELFF. The rearrangement links TRBV18 to TRBJ2-2; perhaps TRBD1 as D (6 bases). Per the germline V gene, CDR1 is KGHSH and CDR2 is LQKENI. V shed 6 bases and J shed 2 bases, with 19 bases lying between them. The CDR3 runs to 17 residues.

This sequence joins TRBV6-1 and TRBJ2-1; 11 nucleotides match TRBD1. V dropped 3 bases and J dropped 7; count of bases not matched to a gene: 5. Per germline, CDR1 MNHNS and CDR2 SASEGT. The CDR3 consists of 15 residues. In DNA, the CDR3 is TGTGCCAGCAGTGACGGGACAGGGGGACGGAATGAGCAGTTCTTC. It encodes CASSDGTGGRNEQFF.

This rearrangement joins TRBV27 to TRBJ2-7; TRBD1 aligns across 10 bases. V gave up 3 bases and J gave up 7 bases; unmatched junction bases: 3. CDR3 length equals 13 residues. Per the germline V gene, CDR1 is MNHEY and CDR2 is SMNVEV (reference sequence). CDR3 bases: TGTGCCAGCAGTTTGGACAGGGGGAGGGAGCAGTACTTC. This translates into CASSLDRGREQYF.

The CDR3 is CASSLGTLREQFF. The CDR3 region has the DNA TGTGCCAGCAGCTTGGGGACACTCAGGGAGCAGTTCTTC. V gene TRBV5-6 combines with J gene TRBJ2-1, with D tentatively TRBD1 (5 bases). The CDR3 sequence is 13 residues long. CDR1 is SGHDT and CDR2 is YYEEEE in the germline V gene. V was trimmed by 0 bases and J by 10 bases, leaving 11 bases between them.

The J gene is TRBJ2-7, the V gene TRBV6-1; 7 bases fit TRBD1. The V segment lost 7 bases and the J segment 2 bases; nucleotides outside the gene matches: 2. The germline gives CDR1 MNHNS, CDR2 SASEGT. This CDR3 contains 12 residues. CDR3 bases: TGTGCCAGCAATACAGGGGCCTACGAGCAGTACTTC. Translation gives CASNTGAYEQYF.

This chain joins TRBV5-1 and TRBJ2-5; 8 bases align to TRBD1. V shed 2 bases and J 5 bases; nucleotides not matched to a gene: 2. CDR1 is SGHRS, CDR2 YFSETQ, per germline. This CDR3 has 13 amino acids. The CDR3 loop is CASSFTGGETQYF. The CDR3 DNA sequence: TGCGCCAGCAGCTTTACAGGGGGGGAGACCCAGTACTTC. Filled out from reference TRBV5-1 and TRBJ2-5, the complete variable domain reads KAGVTQTPRYLIKTRGQQVTLSCSPISGHRSVSWYQQTPGQGLQFLFEYFSETQRNKGNFPGRFSGRQFSNSRSEMNVSTLELGDSALYLCASSFTGGETQYFGPGTRLLVL.

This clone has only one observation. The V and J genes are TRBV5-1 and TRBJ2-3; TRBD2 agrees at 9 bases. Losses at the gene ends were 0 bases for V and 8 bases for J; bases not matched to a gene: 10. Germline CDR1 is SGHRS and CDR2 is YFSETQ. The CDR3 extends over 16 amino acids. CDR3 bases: TGCGCCAGCAGCTTGGCGCCAGCGGGGGGCCTCAGTACGCAGTATTTT. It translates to CASSLAPAGGLSTQYF.

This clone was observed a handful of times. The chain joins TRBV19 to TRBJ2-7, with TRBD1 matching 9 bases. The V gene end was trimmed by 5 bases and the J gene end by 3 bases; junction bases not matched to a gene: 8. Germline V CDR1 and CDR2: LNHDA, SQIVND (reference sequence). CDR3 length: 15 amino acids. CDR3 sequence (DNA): TGTGCCAGTAGTCCTACCGACAGGGGGGTCTACGAGCAGTACTTC. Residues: CASSPTDRGVYEQYF. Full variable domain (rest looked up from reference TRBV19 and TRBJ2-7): DGGITQSPKYLFRKEGQNVTLSCEQNLNHDAMYWYRQDPGQGLRLIYYSQIVNDFQKGDIAEGYSVSREKKESFPLTVTSAQKNPTAFYLCASSPTDRGVYEQYFGPGTRLTVT.

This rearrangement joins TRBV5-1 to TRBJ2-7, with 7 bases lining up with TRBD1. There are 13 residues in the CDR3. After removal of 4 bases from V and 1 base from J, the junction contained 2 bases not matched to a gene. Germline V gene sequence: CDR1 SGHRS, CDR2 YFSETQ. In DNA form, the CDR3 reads TGCGCCAGCAGCCGGACAGGATCCTACGAGCAGTACTTC. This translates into CASSRTGSYEQYF.

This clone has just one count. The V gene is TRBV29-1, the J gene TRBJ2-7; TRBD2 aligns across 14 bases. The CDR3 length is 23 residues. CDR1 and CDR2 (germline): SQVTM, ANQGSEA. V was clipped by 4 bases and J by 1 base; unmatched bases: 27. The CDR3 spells CSVVLGTGFVGTSGGRGSYEQYF. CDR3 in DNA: TGCAGCGTTGTCCTCGGGACCGGGTTTGTAGGGACTAGCGGGGGAAGGGGTTCCTACGAGCAGTACTTC.

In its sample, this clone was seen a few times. The CDR3 spells CASSSGLAGTETQYF. The CDR3, as DNA: TGTGCCAGCAGCTCCGGACTAGCGGGGACAGAGACCCAGTACTTC. The chain carries TRBV5-5 and TRBJ2-5; 12 bases match TRBD2. V lost 3 bases and J lost 4; bases outside the gene matches: 4. The CDR3 totals 15 residues. From germline, CDR1 is SGHKS and CDR2 YYEKEE (reference sequence).